Listed here are 3 T cell receptor beta chains from one sample, sequenced in a study of Ad26.COV2.S vaccination and SARS-CoV-2 variants. TCRdb's copy holds only in-frame clones and misses some; the assay was immunoSEQ multiplex PCR. Of 440,000 or so clones listed, approximately 90% are singletons. Treatment meaning: 15 to 20 received Ad26.COV2.S at low or high dose, single or two shots; about 5 received placebo; per-sample allocation not given. At day 63 after the first vaccine or placebo injection, samples were drawn. The input for sequencing was peripheral blood, taken in a trial of Ad26.COV2.S vaccine versus placebo. The receptors derive from a person aged 18-60 years who received the Ad26.COV2.S COVID-19 vaccine or a placebo.

In its sample, this clone was seen once. V and J are TRBV6-2 or TRBV6-3 and TRBJ2-5; maybe TRBD2 (5 bases). Germline V lookup: CDR1 MNHEY, CDR2 SVGEGT. The CDR3 is made up of 14 amino acids. Trimming stripped 6 bases from V and 2 bases from J, with 13 bases between. The CDR3 reads CASSHGVQQETQYF. The CDR3 DNA follows: TGTGCCAGCAGCCACGGGGTACAGCAAGAGACCCAGTACTTC.

This clone was seen once. This chain joins TRBV10-3 and TRBJ2-1; D may be TRBD1 (7 bases). The CDR3 loop spans 17 amino acids. Germline CDR1 is ENHRY and CDR2 is SYGVKD. Trimming took 4 bases from V and 3 from J, leaving 19 bases between them. The CDR3 coding sequence is TGTGCCATCAGTGGACCCGGACAGGACGGGGGCTACAATGAGCAGTTCTTC. It translates to CAISGPGQDGGYNEQFF.

In DNA, the CDR3 is TGCGCCAGCAGTGTGTGGGCCCCCCGAGGGGCAGGGACCGGGGAGCTGTTTTTT. Encoded protein: CASSVWAPRGAGTGELFF. This sequence joins TRBV10-1 and TRBJ2-2; either TRBD1 or TRBD2 may fit D (5 bases each). The CDR3 sequence is 18 residues long. V was cut by 4 bases and J by 5 bases, with 23 bases left in between. Germline CDR1 WNHNN, CDR2 SYGVQD (reference sequence).